The 11 T cell receptor beta chains presented below share a single source sample, sequenced in a study of blood T cell repertoires in COVID-19. Clones were sequenced by immunoSEQ multiplex PCR, and TCRdb holds only the in-frame ones, with some missing. In the table there are some 220,000 clones, around 86% of which are singletons. The sample taken for sequencing was peripheral blood. The receptors were gathered from a woman aged 70-85 years with COVID-19, enrolled during active disease.

The chain recombines TRBV7-2 with TRBJ1-4, with D uncertain. V dropped 1 base and J dropped 8 bases, with 14 bases sitting between them. The CDR3 runs 15 residues. Germline CDR1 reads SGHTA; CDR2 reads FQGNSA. CDR3: CASSLDGDRREKLFF. CDR3 DNA sequence: TGTGCCAGCAGCTTAGACGGGGATAGGAGAGAAAAACTGTTTTTT. Together with reference TRBV7-2 and TRBJ1-4, the CDR3 gives the full variable domain: GAGVSQSPSNKVTEKGKDVELRCDPISGHTALYWYRQSLGQGLEFLIYFQGNSAPDKSGLPSDRFSAERTGGSVSTLTIQRTQQEDSAVYLCASSLDGDRREKLFFGSGTQLSVL.

The chain couples TRBV10-3 to TRBJ1-5, with no clear D. CDR3 size: 13 residues. Germline values: CDR1 ENHRY, CDR2 SYGVKD. Trimming pared 0 bases from V and 7 bases from J, leaving 7 bases between. Written as DNA, the CDR3 is TGTGCCATCAGTGAGTCTTTGCAGCAGCCCCAGCATTTT. Its protein product is CAISESLQQPQHF.

J is TRBJ2-7 and V is TRBV2, with TRBD1 as a possible D gene (5 bases). This CDR3 region has 13 residues. Trimming pared 2 bases from V and 7 bases from J, leaving 12 bases between. CDR1 SNHLY and CDR2 FYNNEI come from the germline V gene. CDR3 DNA: TGTGCCAGCAGTGAATGGTCCCAGGGAGAGCAGTACTTC. Protein: CASSEWSQGEQYF.

The chain combines TRBV6-2 or TRBV6-3 with TRBJ2-2; 11 bases align to TRBD2. The germline V gene has CDR1 MNHEY and CDR2 SVGEGT. This CDR3 comprises 17 residues. V trimming: 0 bases; J trimming: 3 bases; junction bases outside the gene matches: 3. Here the CDR3 DNA reads TGTGCCAGCAGTTACTCACCGGGACTAGCGGACACCGGGGAGCTGTTTTTT. This gives the protein CASSYSPGLADTGELFF.

The CDR3 bases are TGCGCCAGCAGCCAAGATCATGGGGGGGCGCCGAACACCGGGGAGCTGTTTTTT. It yields the protein CASSQDHGGAPNTGELFF. V is TRBV4-1 and J is TRBJ2-2; possibly TRBD2 for D (7 bases). Trimming shortened V by 0 bases and J by 0 bases, and 14 bases separated the two germline ends. Germline CDR1 is MGHRA and CDR2 is YSYEKL. This CDR3 has 18 residues.

The chain uses TRBV28 and TRBJ1-1, with 8 bases identical to TRBD1. The germline CDR1 and CDR2 sequences are MDHEN and SYDVKM. J was trimmed by 10 bases and V by 2 bases; bases with no gene match: 3. The CDR3 has 12 amino acids. This CDR3 reads CASSLDRGRAFF. CDR3 in DNA: TGTGCCAGCAGTTTAGACAGGGGACGAGCTTTCTTT.

The sample holds one count of this clone. The chain joins TRBV28 to TRBJ2-1; 7 bases are shared with TRBD2. The trim removed 4 bases at V and 6 bases at J, leaving 12 bases unmatched. Germline assignment: CDR1 MDHEN and CDR2 SYDVKM. The CDR3 consists of 16 residues. The CDR3 reads CASSSFGEGQFNEQFF. In DNA form, the CDR3 reads TGTGCCAGCAGTTCCTTCGGGGAGGGCCAATTCAATGAGCAGTTCTTC.

The DNA for the CDR3 is TGTGCCAGCAGTTACTCTAGCGGGAGAGCACTTCGGTTAGATGAGCAGTTCTTC. Protein product: CASSYSSGRALRLDEQFF. The gene calls are TRBV6-2 or TRBV6-3 and TRBJ2-1; 9 nucleotides align to TRBD2. This CDR3 has 18 amino acids. Germline V lookup: CDR1 MNHEY, CDR2 SVGEGT. V trimming: 0 bases; J trimming: 8 bases; junction bases outside the gene matches: 14.

The chain uses TRBV21-1 and TRBJ2-7; the table names TRBD2, a call not compared with the DNA. TRBV21-1 constitutes a pseudogene. The CDR3 runs to 19 residues. This CDR3 is CASSKYYGLAGKGSYEQYF. The CDR3 nucleotides read TGTGCCAGCAGCAAATATTACGGCTTAGCGGGAAAAGGCTCCTACGAGCAGTACTTC.

The chain recombines TRBV7-2 with TRBJ2-5, with TRBD1 matching over 8 bases. CDR3 length: 15 amino acids. Germline V gene data show CDR1 as SGHTA and CDR2 as FQGNSA. V lost 2 bases to trimming and J lost 5 bases; unmatched junction nucleotides: 7. The CDR3 protein is CASSLRQGYSETQYF. The DNA for the CDR3 is TGTGCCAGCAGCTTAAGACAGGGGTATTCCGAGACCCAGTACTTC.

The rearrangement uses TRBV2 and TRBJ2-3, with 10 bases identical to TRBD2. CDR1 is SNHLY, CDR2 FYNNEI, per germline. The CDR3 spans 15 residues. V shed 6 bases and J 1 base; nucleotides not matched to a gene: 4. As DNA, the CDR3 is TGTGCCAGCAGGTTCGGGACTAGCGGCACAGATACGCAGTATTTT. Translated, it gives CASRFGTSGTDTQYF.